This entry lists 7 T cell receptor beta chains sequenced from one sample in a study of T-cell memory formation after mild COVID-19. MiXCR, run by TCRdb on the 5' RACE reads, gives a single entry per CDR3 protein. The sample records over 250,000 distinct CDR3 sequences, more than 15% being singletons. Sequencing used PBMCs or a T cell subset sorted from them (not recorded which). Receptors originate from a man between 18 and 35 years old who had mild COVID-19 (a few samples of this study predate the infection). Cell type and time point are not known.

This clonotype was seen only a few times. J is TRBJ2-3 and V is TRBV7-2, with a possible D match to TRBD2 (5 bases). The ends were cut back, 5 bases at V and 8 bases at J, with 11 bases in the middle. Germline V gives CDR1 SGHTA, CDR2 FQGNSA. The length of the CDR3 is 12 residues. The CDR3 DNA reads TGTGCCAGCAGCCTAGGACTCACTACGCAGTATTTT. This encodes CASSLGLTTQYF.

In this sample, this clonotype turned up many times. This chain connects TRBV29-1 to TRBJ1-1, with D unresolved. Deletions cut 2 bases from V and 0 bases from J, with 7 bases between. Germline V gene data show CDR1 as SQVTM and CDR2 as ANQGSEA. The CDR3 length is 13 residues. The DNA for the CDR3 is TGCAGCGTTGAACCGTTTGTGAACACTGAAGCTTTCTTT. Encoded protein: CSVEPFVNTEAFF.

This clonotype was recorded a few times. CDR3 in DNA: TGTGCCAGCAGCTACTACACGACAGATACGCAGTATTTT. Its protein product is CASSYYTTDTQYF. The V call is TRBV9, the J call TRBJ2-3; D gene ambiguous. Trimming left V 4 bases short and J 3 bases short, with 9 bases between. CDR1 SGDLS and CDR2 YYNGEE come from the germline V gene. This CDR3 contains 13 residues.

The CDR3 DNA is TGCGCCAGCAGCCAAGTCTCTGGTCCGCAGTATTTT. The encoded protein is CASSQVSGPQYF. The rearrangement uses TRBV4-1 and TRBJ2-3; D uncertain. Germline CDR1 reads MGHRA; CDR2 reads YSYEKL. The CDR3 loop spans 12 amino acids. The germline V and J ends were trimmed by 1 base and 10 bases, with 9 bases remaining between them.

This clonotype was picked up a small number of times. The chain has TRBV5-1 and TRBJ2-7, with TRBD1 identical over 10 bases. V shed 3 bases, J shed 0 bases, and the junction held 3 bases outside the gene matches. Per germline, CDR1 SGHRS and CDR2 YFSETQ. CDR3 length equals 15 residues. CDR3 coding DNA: TGCGCCAGCAGCTCCTGGACAGGGGGCTCCTACGAGCAGTACTTC. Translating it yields CASSSWTGGSYEQYF.

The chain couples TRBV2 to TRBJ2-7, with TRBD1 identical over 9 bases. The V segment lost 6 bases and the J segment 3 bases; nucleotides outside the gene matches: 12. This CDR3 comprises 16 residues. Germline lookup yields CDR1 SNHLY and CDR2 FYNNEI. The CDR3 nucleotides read TGTGCCAGCAGGGATCCGGGACAGGGCGTCGGCTACGAGCAGTACGTC. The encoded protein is CASRDPGQGVGYEQYV.

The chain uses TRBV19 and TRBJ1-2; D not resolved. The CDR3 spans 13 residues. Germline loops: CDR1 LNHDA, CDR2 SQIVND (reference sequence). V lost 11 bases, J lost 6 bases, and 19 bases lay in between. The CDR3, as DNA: TGTGCCTCAGGTGTGGGCGGGTTCGATGGCTACACCTTC. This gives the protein CASGVGGFDGYTF.